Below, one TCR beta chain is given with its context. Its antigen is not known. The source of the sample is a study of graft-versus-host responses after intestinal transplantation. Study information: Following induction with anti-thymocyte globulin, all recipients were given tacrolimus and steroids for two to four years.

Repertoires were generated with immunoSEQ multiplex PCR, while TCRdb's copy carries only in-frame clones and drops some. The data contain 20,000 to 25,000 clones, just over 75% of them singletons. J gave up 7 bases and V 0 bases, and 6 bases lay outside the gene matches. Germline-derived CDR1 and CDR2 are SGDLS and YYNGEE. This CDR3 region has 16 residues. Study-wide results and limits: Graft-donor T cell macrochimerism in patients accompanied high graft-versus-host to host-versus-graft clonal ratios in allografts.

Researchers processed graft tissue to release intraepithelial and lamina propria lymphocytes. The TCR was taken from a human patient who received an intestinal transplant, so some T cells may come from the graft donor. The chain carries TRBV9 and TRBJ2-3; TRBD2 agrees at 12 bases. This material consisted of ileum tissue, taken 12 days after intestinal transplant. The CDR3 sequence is CASSVAPSGGANTQYF. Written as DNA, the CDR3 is TGTGCCAGCAGCGTAGCCCCTAGCGGGGGGGCGAATACGCAGTATTTT.